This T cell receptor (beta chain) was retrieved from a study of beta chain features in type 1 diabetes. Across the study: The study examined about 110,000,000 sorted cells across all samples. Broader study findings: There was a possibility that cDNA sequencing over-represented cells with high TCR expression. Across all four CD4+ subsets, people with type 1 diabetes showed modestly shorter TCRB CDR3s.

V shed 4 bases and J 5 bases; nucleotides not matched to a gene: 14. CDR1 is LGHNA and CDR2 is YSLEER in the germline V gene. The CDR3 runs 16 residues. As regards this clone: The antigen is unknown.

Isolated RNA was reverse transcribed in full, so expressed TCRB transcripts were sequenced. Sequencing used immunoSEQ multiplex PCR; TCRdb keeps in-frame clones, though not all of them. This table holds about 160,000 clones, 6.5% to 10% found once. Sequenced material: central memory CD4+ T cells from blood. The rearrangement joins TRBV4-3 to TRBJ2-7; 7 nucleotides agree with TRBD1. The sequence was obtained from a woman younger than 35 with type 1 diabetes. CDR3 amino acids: CASSLHRTGWGNEQYF. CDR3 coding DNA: TGCGCCAGCAGCCTCCACCGGACAGGATGGGGCAACGAGCAGTACTTC.